The entry that follows covers one TCR beta chain sequence. Its antigen is still unknown. This entry is derived from a study of T cell responses to AZD1222 COVID-19 vaccine. Broader study findings: Females made up more of the donors, who were largely white British, and clonal diversity may have come out too low. Samples come after the peak T cell response, not at day 14. Reportedly, nearly half the spike-specific TCRs target unmutated variant regions. Dominant at 160-218 and 743-854, vaccine-associated CD4 TCRs also spanned spike.

Libraries were prepared by immunoSEQ multiplex PCR; TCRdb keeps only in-frame clonotypes and omits some of them. The sample lists some 120,000 clones; around 91% were seen once. V lost 8 bases to trimming and J lost 6 bases, with 20 bases between them. Germline V lookup: CDR1 MDHEN, CDR2 SYDVKM. This CDR3 is built from 16 residues. The TCR was taken from an adult who received the AZD1222 COVID-19 vaccine. The chain links TRBV28 to TRBJ1-6; maybe TRBD1 (6 bases). Sequences were derived from peripheral blood, sampled 28 days after the second AZD1222 dose. CDR3 residues: CASVLGGRNFNSPLHF. The CDR3 region has the DNA TGTGCCAGCGTCTTGGGGGGGCGGAATTTTAATTCACCCCTCCACTTT. Looking up the rest from reference TRBV28 and TRBJ1-6 gives the full variable domain: DVKVTQSSRYLVKRTGEKVFLECVQDMDHENMFWYRQDPGLGLRLIYFSYDVKMKEKGDIPEGYSVSREKKERFSLILESASTNQTSMYLCASVLGGRNFNSPLHFGNGTRLTVT.